The clone carrying this TCR beta chain was observed at least ten times. Its specificity is unknown. The observed sequence ends 3 residues before the CDR3 terminus, with the missing tail filled in from the germline J gene. This sample was included in a study of T cell clonality in common variable immunodeficiency. The method was immunoSEQ multiplex PCR; TCRdb's version includes in-frame clones alone and lacks a portion of them. This sample carries about 33,000 clones, none of them present only once. There are 12 residues in the CDR3. Per germline, CDR1 SNHLY and CDR2 FYNNEI. V gave up 8 bases and J gave up 1 base, with 8 bases separating them. Findings and caveats of the study: Shared TCRbeta clones were fewer between CVID subjects than controls. In common variable immunodeficiency, TCR beta chains reportedly carried fewer deletions and N-nucleotide insertions. What drives increased CVID clonality needs T cell subpopulation sequencing.

Caucasian heritage predominated among both patients and controls. Blood samples were heparinized, roughly 5 to 8.5 ml per donor. The sequencing input was peripheral blood mononuclear cells. The rearrangement uses TRBV2 and TRBJ1-1; D gene ambiguous. The clonotype was recovered from a human donor with common variable immunodeficiency. The DNA read from the CDR3 is TGTGCCAGCGACCGGGGGAACACTGAA. Protein product: CASDRGNTE. The full CDR3 is CASDRGNTEAFF.